Listed below are T cell receptor beta chains from one sample, sequenced in a study of T cell responses to AZD1222 COVID-19 vaccine. Assay used: immunoSEQ multiplex PCR; TCRdb lists only in-frame clones, some missing. The sample holds about 67,000 clones; roughly four fifths are singletons and the top ten take about 6.3%. The sample here was peripheral blood, taken 28 days after the second AZD1222 dose. Source of these receptors: an adult who received the AZD1222 COVID-19 vaccine. CDR3s include the opening cysteine and the closing phenylalanine or tryptophan. Fields, in order: clone size, D gene, V gene, J gene, CDR3 protein, CDR3 DNA. The D gene is left open where the match is weak. Clone size, where shown, is once, few, many, or a class for clones that have expanded.

>NA|NA|TRBV5-4|TRBJ1-2
CASSPAPVTNYGYTF
TGTGCCAGCAGCCCGGCCCCCGTTACTAACTATGGCTACACCTTC
>NA|NA|TRBV5-8|TRBJ1-5
CASRYYNQPQHF
TGTGCCAGCAGATATTATAATCAGCCCCAGCATTTT
>NA|NA|TRBV6-1|TRBJ1-5
CASSEFGGPLQPQHF
TGTGCCAGCAGTGAATTCGGGGGGCCCCTTCAGCCCCAGCATTTT
>NA|TRBD2|TRBV9|TRBJ2-7
CASSPTLPGGYEQYF
TGTGCCAGCAGCCCCACCTTGCCGGGGGGTTACGAGCAGTACTTC
>once|NA|TRBV2|TRBJ2-1
CASSEWGSYNEQFF
TGTGCCAGCAGTGAATGGGGTTCCTACAATGAGCAGTTCTTC
>NA|NA|TRBV6-2/TRBV6-3|TRBJ2-7
CASSYSTRDMPYEQYF
TGTGCCAGCAGTTACTCGACGAGGGATATGCCCTACGAGCAGTACTTC
>NA|NA|TRBV7-9|TRBJ1-6
CASSKTDYNSPLHF
TGTGCCAGCAGCAAGACAGACTATAATTCACCCCTCCACTTT
>NA|NA|TRBV29-1|TRBJ1-2
CSVEVLGGDGYTF
TGCAGCGTTGAAGTTCTGGGAGGAGACGGCTACACCTTC
>NA|NA|TRBV3-1/TRBV3-2|TRBJ1-1
CASSQVSGVEAFF
TGTGCCAGCAGCCAAGTTTCGGGAGTTGAAGCTTTCTTT
>NA|NA|TRBV6-5|TRBJ2-5
CASSPTLGDRETQYF
TGTGCCAGCAGTCCTACATTGGGGGATCGAGAGACCCAGTACTTC
>NA|NA|TRBV28|TRBJ1-6
CASSLLTDSPLHF
TGTGCCAGCAGTTTATTGACAGATTCACCCCTCCACTTT
>NA|NA|TRBV4-1|TRBJ2-7
CASSQDPFGEVAYEQYF
TGCGCCAGCAGCCAAGATCCTTTTGGTGAGGTCGCCTACGAGCAGTACTTC
>NA|NA|TRBV3-1/TRBV3-2|TRBJ1-2
CASSLSRGYGYTF
TGTGCCAGCAGTCTTTCTCGGGGATATGGCTACACCTTC
>NA|NA|TRBV5-1|TRBJ1-5
CASSPLGNQPQHF
TGCGCCAGCAGCCCTTTGGGCAATCAGCCCCAGCATTTT
>NA|NA|TRBV4-3|TRBJ2-7
CASSQELGTLWEQYF
TGCGCCAGCAGCCAGGAACTAGGGACACTCTGGGAGCAGTACTTC
>NA|NA|TRBV10-3|TRBJ1-1
CAILINTEAFF
TGTGCCATCCTCATTAACACTGAAGCTTTCTTT
>NA|NA|TRBV27|TRBJ1-2
CASIPWTQLPYGYTF
TGTGCCAGCATTCCTTGGACCCAACTCCCCTATGGCTACACCTTC
>NA|TRBD1|TRBV24-1|TRBJ1-5
CATSDPGTDNQPQHF
TGTGCCACCAGTGATCCCGGGACAGACAATCAGCCCCAGCATTTT
>once|TRBD1|TRBV4-3|TRBJ1-2
CASSQDRDRGRSNYGYTF
TGCGCCAGCAGCCAAGATCGGGACAGGGGGCGGTCTAACTATGGCTACACCTTC
>NA|NA|TRBV19|TRBJ2-1
CASLLDRTNNEQFF
TGTGCCAGTCTCCTAGACAGGACCAACAATGAGCAGTTCTTC
>NA|TRBD2|TRBV7-9|TRBJ2-5
CASSLGLVQETQYF
TGTGCCAGCAGCTTGGGACTAGTACAAGAGACCCAGTACTTC
>NA|TRBD2|TRBV19|TRBJ2-5
CASSILAGGEQETQYF
TGTGCCAGTAGTATACTAGCGGGGGGCGAACAAGAGACCCAGTACTTC
>NA|TRBD2|TRBV9|TRBJ2-5
CASSANRGGRVGQETQYF
TGTGCCAGCAGCGCCAACCGGGGGGGCCGTGTGGGGCAAGAGACCCAGTACTTC
>NA|NA|TRBV27|TRBJ2-7
CASSFSLGPYEQYF
TGTGCCAGCAGTTTCTCCCTTGGGCCCTACGAGCAGTACTTC
>NA|NA|TRBV30|TRBJ1-4
CAWSVGALPGKLFF
TGTGCCTGGAGTGTAGGGGCCCTTCCGGGAAAACTGTTTTTT
>NA|NA|TRBV4-2|TRBJ2-1
CASSQVTSSRVEQFF
TGTGCCAGCAGCCAAGTGACCTCATCTAGGGTGGAGCAGTTCTTC
>NA|NA|TRBV5-6|TRBJ2-7
CASSLGTVLGEQYF
TGTGCCAGCAGCTTGGGGACAGTCTTAGGGGAGCAGTACTTC
>NA|TRBD1|TRBV5-1|TRBJ1-6
CASSLDPSGTGHSPLHF
TGCGCCAGCAGCTTGGACCCCTCCGGGACAGGGCATTCACCCCTCCACTTT
>NA|NA|TRBV28|TRBJ1-6
CASSGHQGYNSPLHF
TGTGCCAGCAGTGGGCACCAGGGGTATAATTCACCCCTCCACTTT
>once|TRBD1|TRBV5-1|TRBJ1-4
CASSLSGGSFTNEKLFF
TGCGCCAGCAGCTTATCAGGGGGGAGTTTTACTAATGAAAAACTGTTTTTT
>NA|TRBD1|TRBV10-3|TRBJ1-1
CAIRDRGSTEAFF
TGTGCCATCAGGGACAGGGGATCCACTGAAGCTTTCTTT
>NA|NA|TRBV28|TRBJ2-7
CASTALGLYEQYF
TGTGCCAGCACAGCCCTGGGCCTCTACGAGCAGTACTTC
>NA|NA|TRBV15|TRBJ2-5
CATSRGGVAEEETQYF
TGTGCCACCAGCAGAGGAGGCGTTGCGGAGGAAGAGACCCAGTACTTC
>once|TRBD1|TRBV3-1/TRBV3-2|TRBJ1-5
CASSPAFSGQGGNQPQHF
TGTGCCAGCAGCCCCGCATTTTCCGGACAGGGGGGCAATCAGCCCCAGCATTTT
>NA|NA|TRBV30|TRBJ2-5
CAWSVQQQETQYF
TGTGCCTGGAGTGTACAACAGCAAGAGACCCAGTACTTC
>once|NA|TRBV28|TRBJ1-1
CASWQMTEAFF
TGTGCCAGCTGGCAGATGACTGAAGCTTTCTTT
>NA|TRBD1|TRBV4-2|TRBJ1-2
CASSPSQGQDGYTF
TGTGCCAGCAGCCCCTCCCAGGGACAGGATGGCTACACCTTC
>few|NA|TRBV27|TRBJ1-5
CASSLRAPEGFLDQPQHF
TGTGCCAGCAGTTTAAGAGCCCCAGAAGGATTTCTCGATCAGCCCCAGCATTTT
>NA|NA|TRBV7-2|TRBJ1-1
CASSLKGEWGQAFF
TGTGCCAGCAGCTTAAAGGGGGAGTGGGGACAAGCTTTCTTT
>NA|NA|TRBV10-2|TRBJ2-5
CASSEVQETQYF
TGCGCCAGCAGTGAGGTTCAAGAGACCCAGTACTTC
>NA|NA|TRBV7-2|TRBJ2-1
CASSLVGRMNEQFF
TGTGCCAGCAGCTTAGTGGGCCGTATGAATGAGCAGTTCTTC
>NA|NA|TRBV6-5|TRBJ1-5
CATRGGYEGQPQHF
TGTGCCACCCGAGGGGGGTATGAAGGGCAGCCCCAGCATTTT
>few|TRBD1|TRBV29-1|TRBJ1-2
CSGIGQGRIGYTF
TGCAGCGGGATCGGACAGGGAAGAATAGGTTACACCTTC
>NA|TRBD1|TRBV5-4|TRBJ2-5
CASSLAGQIQETQYF
TGTGCCAGCAGCTTGGCGGGACAGATCCAAGAGACCCAGTACTTC
>NA|TRBD2|TRBV30|TRBJ2-5
CASTWGGVETQYF
TGTGCCTCTACTTGGGGGGGGGTTGAGACCCAGTACTTC
>few|TRBD2|TRBV7-2|TRBJ2-5
CASSASGGQETQYF
TGTGCCAGCAGCGCTAGCGGGGGCCAAGAGACCCAGTACTTC